This TCR beta chain was sequenced during a study of blood T cell repertoires in COVID-19. Study at large: There were acute and convalescent COVID-19 samples, and they came from the United States, Italy and Spain.

V dropped 1 base and J dropped 5 bases, with 11 bases sitting between them. The CDR3 length is 15 residues. Germline V CDR1 and CDR2: SEHNR, FQNEAQ (reference sequence). Authors' analysis steps: Amplification from reference gene primers served as the basis for estimated nucleated cell counts. Sequencing used immunoSEQ multiplex PCR; TCRdb keeps in-frame clones, though not all of them. V, J and clone size are taken as reported in that table, and D and trimming were inferred from the DNA itself. The sample includes 150,000 to 200,000 clones, around four fifths seen only once; the top ten take about 8.8%. Seattle patients were enrolled during active infection and followed longitudinally.

The TCR sequence derives from a woman older than 75 with COVID-19, enrolled during active disease. The specimen sequenced was peripheral blood. The chain carries TRBV7-9 and TRBJ2-2; possible D gene TRBD1, 5 bases. Here the CDR3 DNA reads TGTGCCAGCAGCTTAGAGGGGCTATGGACCGGGGAGCTGTTTTTT. Its translation is CASSLEGLWTGELFF.